What follows are 9 T cell receptor beta chains derived from one specimen sequenced in a study of T cell responses to AZD1222 COVID-19 vaccine. Assay: immunoSEQ multiplex PCR; the TCRdb copy retains only in-frame clones and omits some. The table lists 150,000 to 200,000 clones, 85% to 95% of them singletons. Sequencing used peripheral blood, obtained on day 0 of AZD1222 vaccination. These receptors all come from an adult in good health.

CDR3: CASSFDRFYAFF. In nucleotides, the CDR3 is TGTGCCAGCAGTTTTGACAGGTTTTACGCTTTCTTT. The chain uses TRBV6-5 and TRBJ1-1, with D perhaps TRBD1 (6 bases). Trimming removed 4 bases from V and 11 bases from J, with 14 bases in between. The germline V gene encodes CDR1 MNHEY and CDR2 SVGAGI. This CDR3 has 12 residues.

The rearrangement links TRBV3-1 (or the pseudogene TRBV3-2) to TRBJ1-4, with D possibly matching TRBD1 (6 bases). Trimming left V 3 bases short and J 8 bases short, with 13 bases between. Germline CDR1 reads LGHDT; CDR2 reads YNNKEL (reference sequence). The CDR3 extends over 14 amino acids. CDR3 sequence reads: CASSHRGLREKLFF. Written as DNA, the CDR3 is TGTGCCAGCAGCCACCGGGGGCTACGGGAAAAACTGTTTTTT.

Concerning this clone itself: A read error may produce the germline difference seen at one junction end. The chain uses TRBV3-1 (or the pseudogene TRBV3-2) and TRBJ1-2; perhaps TRBD1 as D (6 bases). The CDR3 consists of 12 residues. Per germline, CDR1 LGHDT and CDR2 YNNKEL (reference sequence). The CDR3 nucleotides read TGTGCCAGCAGCCAAGGACAGGCTCAGGTATCCTTC. Protein: CASSQGQAQVSF.

V and J are TRBV3-1 (or the pseudogene TRBV3-2) and TRBJ2-7; D perhaps matches TRBD2 (5 bases). This CDR3 contains 15 residues. Germline V gives CDR1 LGHDT, CDR2 YNNKEL (reference sequence). Trimming removed 0 bases at V and 2 bases at J, with 11 bases between. The CDR3 sequence is CASSQEGSLTYEQYF. The CDR3 DNA reads as TGTGCCAGCAGCCAAGAAGGGAGCCTAACCTACGAGCAGTACTTC.

This clone was observed a single time. V is TRBV19 and J is TRBJ2-2, with 7 bases that match TRBD2. This CDR3 has 12 amino acids. Germline V gene lookup returns CDR1 LNHDA and CDR2 SQIVND (reference sequence). With 6 bases clipped from V and 10 bases from J, the junction kept 5 bases outside the gene matches. This chain's CDR3 is CASSRLAEELFF. CDR3 bases: TGTGCCAGTAGCCGACTAGCCGAGGAGCTGTTTTTT. The full variable domain, completed using reference TRBV19 and TRBJ2-2, is DGGITQSPKYLFRKEGQNVTLSCEQNLNHDAMYWYRQDPGQGLRLIYYSQIVNDFQKGDIAEGYSVSREKKESFPLTVTSAQKNPTAFYLCASSRLAEELFFGEGSRLTVL.

This rearrangement joins TRBV6-5 to TRBJ1-1; D is perhaps TRBD1 (5 bases). The V and J ends lost 2 bases and 6 bases respectively, with 13 bases between them. CDR1 is MNHEY, CDR2 SVGAGI, per germline. CDR3 size: 14 residues. CDR3: CASSYQGVSPEAFF. In DNA form, the CDR3 reads TGTGCCAGCAGTTACCAGGGTGTTTCCCCTGAAGCTTTCTTT.

The chain couples TRBV20-1 to TRBJ2-1, with D possibly TRBD2 on 6 matching bases. Germline CDR1 and CDR2: DFQATT and SNEGSKA (reference sequence). The CDR3 is 11 residues long. CDR3 nucleotide sequence: TGCAGCGCGGCCGGGGGCAATGAGCAGTTCTTC. Encoded protein: CSAAGGNEQFF.

The V gene is TRBV5-6, the J gene TRBJ2-2, with D possibly being TRBD2 (5 bases). The CDR3 runs to 14 residues. Germline-derived CDR1 and CDR2 are SGHDT and YYEEEE. V was clipped by 2 bases and J by 7 bases, with 12 bases between them. CDR3 coding DNA: TGTGCCAGCAGCTTCGGGGTCGGGAACGGGGAGCTGTTTTTT. It yields the protein CASSFGVGNGELFF.

The chain uses TRBV14 and TRBJ1-2; D unclear. CDR3 size: 15 residues. V was shortened by 0 bases and J by 5 bases, with 13 bases between the two germline ends. Germline loops: CDR1 SGHDN, CDR2 FVKESK. CDR3 sequence (DNA): TGTGCCAGCAGCCAAGAGGTGGGAGGAAGTTATGGCTACACCTTC. Translation gives CASSQEVGGSYGYTF.